The sequence of this TCR beta chain was determined in a study of blood T cell repertoires in COVID-19. Authors' methods: By means of reference gene primer amplification, nucleated cell counts were estimated. Data came from immunoSEQ multiplex PCR; TCRdb stores just in-frame clones and leaves some out. The D gene and trimming were derived from the DNA, and the V and J assignments and clone size from that table. The sample holds hundreds of thousands of clones, more than 75% seen once. The sample holds one count of this clone. V dropped 3 bases and J dropped 0; count of bases not matched to a gene: 9. Germline V gene lookup returns CDR1 KGHSH and CDR2 LQKENI. The CDR3 length is 20 residues.

The sample consisted of peripheral blood. V is TRBV18 and J is TRBJ2-1; 15 nucleotides line up with TRBD2. The sequence derives from a man aged 45-60 years with COVID-19, enrolled during active disease. The CDR3 is CASSPLPGTSGGNSYNEQFF. Written as DNA, the CDR3 is TGTGCCAGCTCACCCCTTCCCGGGACTAGCGGGGGGAACTCCTACAATGAGCAGTTCTTC.